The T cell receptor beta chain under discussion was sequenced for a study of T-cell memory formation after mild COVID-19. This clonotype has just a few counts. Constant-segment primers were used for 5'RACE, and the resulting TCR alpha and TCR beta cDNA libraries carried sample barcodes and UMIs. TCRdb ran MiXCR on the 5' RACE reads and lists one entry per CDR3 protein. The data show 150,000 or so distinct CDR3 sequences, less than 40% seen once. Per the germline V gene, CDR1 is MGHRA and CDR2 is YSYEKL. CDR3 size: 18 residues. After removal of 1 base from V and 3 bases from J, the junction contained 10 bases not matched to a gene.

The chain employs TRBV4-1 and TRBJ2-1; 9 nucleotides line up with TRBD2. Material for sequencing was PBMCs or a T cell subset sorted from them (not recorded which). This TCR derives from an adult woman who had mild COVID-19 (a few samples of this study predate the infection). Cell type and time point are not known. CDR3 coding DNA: TGCGCCAGCAGCCAAGTGGCGGGGGGGCGCGTGATCTACAATGAGCAGTTCTTC. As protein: CASSQVAGGRVIYNEQFF.